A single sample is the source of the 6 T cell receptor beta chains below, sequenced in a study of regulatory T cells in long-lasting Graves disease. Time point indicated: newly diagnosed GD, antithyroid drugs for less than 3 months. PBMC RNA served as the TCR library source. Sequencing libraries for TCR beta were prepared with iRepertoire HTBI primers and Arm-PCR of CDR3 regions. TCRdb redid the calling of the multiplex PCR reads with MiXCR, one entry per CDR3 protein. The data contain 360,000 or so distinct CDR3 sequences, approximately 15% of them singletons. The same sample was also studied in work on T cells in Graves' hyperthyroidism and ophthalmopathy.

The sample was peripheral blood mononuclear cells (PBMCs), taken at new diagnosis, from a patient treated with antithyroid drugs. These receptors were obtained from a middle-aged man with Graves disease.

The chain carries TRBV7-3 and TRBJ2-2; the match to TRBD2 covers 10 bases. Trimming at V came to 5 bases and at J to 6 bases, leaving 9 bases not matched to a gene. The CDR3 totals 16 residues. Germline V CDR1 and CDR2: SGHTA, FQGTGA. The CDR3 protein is CASSHTAGGQAGELFF. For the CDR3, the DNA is TGTGCCAGCAGCCACACAGCGGGGGGGCAGGCCGGGGAGCTGTTTTTT.

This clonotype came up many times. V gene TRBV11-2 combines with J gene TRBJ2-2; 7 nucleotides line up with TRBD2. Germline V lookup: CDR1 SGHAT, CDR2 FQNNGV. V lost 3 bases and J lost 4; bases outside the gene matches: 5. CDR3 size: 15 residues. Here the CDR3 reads CASSFRAGLTGELFF. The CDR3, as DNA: TGTGCCAGCAGCTTTCGAGCGGGGCTCACCGGGGAGCTGTTTTTT.

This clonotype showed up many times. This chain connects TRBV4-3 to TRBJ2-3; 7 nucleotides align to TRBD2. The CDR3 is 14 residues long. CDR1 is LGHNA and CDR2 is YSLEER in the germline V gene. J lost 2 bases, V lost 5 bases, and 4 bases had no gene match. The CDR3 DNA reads TGCGCCAGCAGCGACCGGGACTACACAGATACGCAGTATTTT. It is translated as CASSDRDYTDTQYF.

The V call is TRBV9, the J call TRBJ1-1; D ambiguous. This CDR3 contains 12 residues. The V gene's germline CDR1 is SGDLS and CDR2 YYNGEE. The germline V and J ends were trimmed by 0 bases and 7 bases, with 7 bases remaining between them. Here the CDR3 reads CASSVEGGEAFF. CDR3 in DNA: TGTGCCAGCAGCGTAGAGGGCGGTGAAGCTTTCTTT.

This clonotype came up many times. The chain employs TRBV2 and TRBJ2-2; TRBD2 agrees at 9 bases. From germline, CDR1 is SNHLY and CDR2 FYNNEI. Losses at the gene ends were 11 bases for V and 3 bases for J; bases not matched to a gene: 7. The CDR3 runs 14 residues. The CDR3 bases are TGTGCCCGAAGGCGGGGGGGTGACACCGGGGAGCTGTTTTTT. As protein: CARRRGGDTGELFF.

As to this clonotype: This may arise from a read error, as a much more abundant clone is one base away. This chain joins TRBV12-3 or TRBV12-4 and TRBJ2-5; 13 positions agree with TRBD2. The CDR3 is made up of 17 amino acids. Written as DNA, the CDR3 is TGCGCCAGCAGCCAATTCCGACTAGCGGGGGGTAGCAATGAGCAGTACTTC. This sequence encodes CASSQFRLAGGSNEQYF.